In its sample, the clone carrying this T cell receptor beta chain was seen once. The data were taken from a study of T cell responses to AZD1222 COVID-19 vaccine. The CDR3 has 11 residues. V lost 7 bases and J lost 2, with 5 bases in between. Libraries were prepared by immunoSEQ multiplex PCR; TCRdb keeps only in-frame clonotypes and omits some of them. The table has around 200,000 clones, roughly 93% seen once. The TCR was taken from an adult in good health. The specimen comprised peripheral blood, sampled on day 0 of AZD1222 vaccination. The V call is TRBV12-3 or TRBV12-4, the J call TRBJ1-2, with D unclear. The CDR3 bases are TGTGCCAGCAACGGCAACTATGGCTACACCTTC. It is translated as CASNGNYGYTF.